These 24 T cell receptor beta chains came from one sample sequenced in a study of blood T cell repertoires in COVID-19 (dated by TCRdb to the early 2020s). Preparation of the library involved the immunoSEQ multiplex PCR assay. This is the immuneACCESS table as TCRdb keeps it, with only in-frame sequences that have V and J called. A part of the clones is gone; compared with another copy, unresolved V genes explain less than half, and the rest is unexplained. The sample table lists just over 95,000 clones, less than 95% of them with a count of one. The ten largest clones represent approximately 5.1% of the sample. The specimen sequenced was peripheral blood. These TCRs come from a man between 45 and 60 years old with acute or convalescent COVID-19.

The rearrangement links TRBV6-5 to TRBJ2-7, with D tentatively TRBD2 (5 bases). V lost 7 bases, J lost 3 bases, and 16 bases lay in between. The CDR3 runs to 14 residues. Germline V gene lookup returns CDR1 MNHEY and CDR2 SVGAGI. CDR3 sequence (DNA): TGTGCCAGCAAATTGAGAGGGCAGGACTACGAGCAGTACTTC. It yields the protein CASKLRGQDYEQYF.

The chain links TRBV5-1 to TRBJ2-7; perhaps TRBD2 as D (6 bases). CDR3 length: 16 amino acids. Germline V gives CDR1 SGHRS, CDR2 YFSETQ. V was shortened by 4 bases and J by 2 bases, with 19 bases between the two germline ends. In DNA, the CDR3 is TGCGCCAGCAGCCTAAGGGCCGGGACTCATACCTACGAGCAGTACTTC. Translating gives CASSLRAGTHTYEQYF.

This clone was counted once. The V call is TRBV27, the J call TRBJ2-7; the D gene is possibly TRBD1 (6 bases). This CDR3 has 13 residues. The germline CDR1 and CDR2 sequences are MNHEY and SMNVEV (reference sequence). Trimming took off 2 bases at V and 4 bases at J, with 9 bases between the two ends. The CDR3 region has the DNA TGTGCCAGCAGTTTAACAGGGCGATACGAGCAGTACTTC. This sequence encodes CASSLTGRYEQYF.

The chain combines TRBV7-2 with TRBJ2-7; 8 bases agree with TRBD1. V dropped 5 bases and J dropped 7; count of bases not matched to a gene: 13. CDR1 SGHTA and CDR2 FQGNSA come from the germline V gene. This CDR3 region has 15 residues. The CDR3: CASSPRQGIFREQYF. In nucleotides, the CDR3 is TGTGCCAGCAGCCCCAGACAGGGGATATTTCGGGAGCAGTACTTC.

V usage is TRBV10-3 and J usage is TRBJ2-7, with TRBD2 identical over 10 bases. The V and J ends lost 10 bases and 2 bases, in that order; junction bases with no gene match: 14. The CDR3 is 16 residues long. Germline V lookup: CDR1 ENHRY, CDR2 SYGVKD. CDR3 amino acids: CATRPGLASLTYEQYF. As DNA, the CDR3 is TGTGCCACCCGACCGGGACTAGCGTCGCTTACCTACGAGCAGTACTTC.

This clone came up once. This chain links TRBV7-9 with TRBJ2-7; D gene ambiguous. The germline V gene has CDR1 SEHNR and CDR2 FQNEAQ (reference sequence). V lost 2 bases, J lost 4 bases, and 6 bases lay in between. This CDR3 has 12 amino acids. CDR3 sequence: CASSLREYEQYF. DNA of the CDR3: TGTGCCAGCAGCTTAAGAGAGTACGAGCAGTACTTC.

V and J are TRBV4-2 and TRBJ2-5; D unresolved. This CDR3 contains 15 residues. The V end lost 0 bases, the J end lost 5 bases, and 13 bases lay between the germline ends. CDR1 is LGHNA, CDR2 YNFKEQ, per germline. Here the CDR3 reads CASSQDGRNRETQYF. The CDR3 nucleotides read TGTGCCAGCAGCCAAGATGGCAGGAACCGGGAGACCCAGTACTTC.

The J gene is TRBJ2-3, the V gene TRBV3-1 (or the pseudogene TRBV3-2); 7 bases are a match to TRBD2. Per germline, CDR1 LGHDT and CDR2 YNNKEL (reference sequence). There are 17 residues in the CDR3. V gave up 0 bases and J gave up 4 bases; unmatched junction bases: 10. DNA of the CDR3: TGTGCCAGCAGCCAAGATTTCTGGCGGGAGAAGGCAGATACGCAGTATTTT. This sequence encodes CASSQDFWREKADTQYF.

The chain joins TRBV6-1 to TRBJ1-2; D is perhaps TRBD1 (5 bases). The CDR3 extends over 16 amino acids. V lost 0 bases and J 4 bases, leaving 15 bases between the germline ends. Looked up from germline, CDR1 is MNHNS and CDR2 is SASEGT. The CDR3 DNA sequence: TGTGCCAGCAGTGAAGCCACGGGGGGAGGCATCTATGGCTACACCTTC. It translates to CASSEATGGGIYGYTF.

J is TRBJ2-5 and V is TRBV7-9; tentatively, D is TRBD2 (6 bases). V lost 1 base and J 5 bases, leaving 14 bases between the germline ends. Germline V gene sequence: CDR1 SEHNR, CDR2 FQNEAQ (reference sequence). The CDR3 has 15 amino acids. The CDR3 here is CASSLGSGVVETQYF. CDR3 bases: TGTGCCAGCAGCTTAGGGTCGGGAGTGGTGGAGACCCAGTACTTC. The full variable domain, its missing parts supplied by reference TRBV7-9 and TRBJ2-5, is DTGVSQNPRHKITKRGQNVTFRCDPISEHNRLYWYRQTLGQGPEFLTYFQNEAQLEKSRLLSDRFSAERPKGSFSTLEIQRTEQGDSAMYLCASSLGSGVVETQYFGPGTRLLVL.

The chain combines TRBV10-1 with TRBJ1-1, with 7 bases matching TRBD1. CDR3 length: 14 residues. The V gene end was trimmed by 3 bases and the J gene end by 4 bases; junction bases not matched to a gene: 5. The germline V gene has CDR1 WNHNN and CDR2 SYGVQD (reference sequence). CDR3 protein: CASSDGAGGTEAFF. DNA for the CDR3: TGCGCCAGCAGTGACGGGGCAGGGGGCACTGAAGCTTTCTTT.

This clone has only one observation. V and J are TRBV7-9 and TRBJ2-1, with D possibly TRBD2 on 5 matching bases. The germline V gene has CDR1 SEHNR and CDR2 FQNEAQ (reference sequence). Trimming cost V 3 bases and J 9 bases, with 9 bases left between them. This CDR3 spans 12 amino acids. In nucleotides, the CDR3 is TGTGCCAGCAGCTTTACTAGGATTGAGCAGTTCTTC. Translating it yields CASSFTRIEQFF.

A remark on this clone: At the DNA level, this CDR3 is encoded by other sequences in the same sample as well. The V call is TRBV5-1, the J call TRBJ2-1, with 7 nucleotides matching TRBD2. V was clipped by 3 bases and J by 5 bases; unmatched bases: 2. The germline gives CDR1 SGHRS, CDR2 YFSETQ. CDR3 length: 13 amino acids. DNA for the CDR3: TGCGCCAGCAGCTATCGGGGGGACAATGAGCAGTTCTTC. Its translation is CASSYRGDNEQFF.

This clone was seen more than once but under ten times. CDR3 bases: TGTGCCAGCAGCCAAGATATGGGCGAGGGTACCACTGAAGCTTTCTTT. This encodes CASSQDMGEGTTEAFF. V usage is TRBV14 and J usage is TRBJ1-1; D call uncertain. Germline V gene data show CDR1 as SGHDN and CDR2 as FVKESK. V was cut by 0 bases and J by 4 bases, with 15 bases left in between. This CDR3 has 16 residues. The full variable domain, in which reference TRBV14 and TRBJ1-1 provide the parts outside the CDR3, is EAGVTQFPSHSVIEKGQTVTLRCDPISGHDNLYWYRRVMGKEIKFLLHFVKESKQDESGMPNNRFLAERTGGTYSTLKVQPAELEDSGVYFCASSQDMGEGTTEAFFGQGTRLTVV.

The rearrangement uses TRBV5-1 and TRBJ2-7; 8 nucleotides match TRBD2. Germline V gene lookup returns CDR1 SGHRS and CDR2 YFSETQ. Trimming at V came to 0 bases and at J to 4 bases, leaving 12 bases not matched to a gene. This CDR3 is built from 17 residues. The CDR3 here is CASSLGLASPGPYEQYF. The CDR3 DNA reads as TGCGCCAGCAGCTTGGGACTAGCGAGCCCTGGACCTTACGAGCAGTACTTC.

This clone appeared once. The chain carries TRBV7-8 and TRBJ1-2; 7 nucleotides line up with TRBD1. Germline V CDR1 and CDR2: SGHVS, FQNEAQ. J lost 5 bases, V lost 5 bases, and 8 bases had no gene match. This CDR3 is built from 14 residues. The CDR3 spells CASSPTGIGYGYTF. DNA for the CDR3: TGTGCCAGCAGCCCGACAGGGATTGGATATGGCTACACCTTC.

The genes are TRBV25-1 and TRBJ2-5, with a tentative D call TRBD1 (5 bases). CDR3 length: 15 amino acids. V was trimmed by 1 base and J by 5 bases, leaving 14 bases between them. CDR1 and CDR2 from the germline V gene are MGHDK and SYGVNS. The chain's CDR3 is CASSESRGRTETQYF. Here the CDR3 DNA reads TGTGCCAGCAGTGAATCAAGGGGTCGAACCGAGACCCAGTACTTC.

The V gene is TRBV6-2 or TRBV6-3, the J gene TRBJ1-5, with TRBD1 identical over 8 bases. The CDR3 sequence is 14 residues long. Germline V gives CDR1 MNHEY, CDR2 SVGEGT. After removal of 4 bases from V and 7 bases from J, the junction contained 6 bases not matched to a gene. The CDR3 nucleotides read TGTGCCAGCAGTTTTCAGGGGGCGGGCCAGCCCCAGCATTTT. Translated, it gives CASSFQGAGQPQHF.

The rearrangement uses TRBV27 and TRBJ2-1, with D possibly TRBD2 on 6 matching bases. The V and J ends lost 5 bases and 5 bases respectively, with 13 bases between them. Per the germline V gene, CDR1 is MNHEY and CDR2 is SMNVEV (reference sequence). The CDR3 has 14 residues. The CDR3 sequence is CASSAGTGNNEQFF. For the CDR3, the DNA is TGTGCCAGCAGTGCCGGGACTGGAAACAATGAGCAGTTCTTC.

The rearrangement uses TRBV11-3 and TRBJ2-1; 12 bases align to TRBD2. The CDR3 length is 17 residues. V was clipped by 1 base and J by 6 bases; unmatched bases: 7. Per the germline V gene, CDR1 is SGHNT and CDR2 is YENEEA. CDR3 residues: CASSLGLAGDGVNEQFF. Written as DNA, the CDR3 is TGTGCCAGCAGCTTAGGACTAGCGGGAGATGGGGTCAATGAGCAGTTCTTC.

The chain combines TRBV4-1 with TRBJ2-7; the match to TRBD2 covers 12 bases. CDR1 and CDR2 from the germline V gene are MGHRA and YSYEKL. The CDR3 is 19 residues long. The ends lost 3 bases at V and 5 bases at J; junction bases unmatched: 17. The CDR3 sequence: CASSHQKPHLAGGPDEQYF. In nucleotides, the CDR3 is TGCGCCAGCAGCCACCAAAAACCCCACCTAGCGGGAGGGCCGGACGAGCAGTACTTC.

The V gene is TRBV10-3, the J gene TRBJ2-1; 9 bases are a match to TRBD1. Germline assignment: CDR1 ENHRY and CDR2 SYGVKD. The CDR3 is 13 residues long. Germline trimming cut 5 bases from V and 7 bases from J; bases unmatched to any gene: 3. CDR3 residues: CAISRGQGNEQFF. CDR3 bases: TGTGCCATCAGTCGCGGACAGGGGAATGAGCAGTTCTTC.

Only one count was recorded for this clone. The CDR3 DNA follows: TGTGCCAGCAGCTTAAAGGCGGGGGTAGGCGAGCAGTACTTC. Translated: CASSLKAGVGEQYF. The rearrangement uses TRBV7-6 and TRBJ2-7; 7 bases align to TRBD2. The CDR3 length is 14 residues. CDR1 SGHVS and CDR2 FNYEAQ come from the germline V gene. With V trimmed by 2 bases and J by 6 bases, 7 bases remained unmatched.

This clone was found once. The chain carries TRBV7-2 and TRBJ2-7; D call uncertain. CDR1 and CDR2 (germline): SGHTA, FQGNSA. Deletions cut 5 bases from V and 7 bases from J, with 18 bases between. CDR3 length equals 14 residues. The DNA of the CDR3 is TGTGCCAGCAGCACTCCATCTCCTTACGTAGAGCAGTACTTC. It is translated as CASSTPSPYVEQYF.